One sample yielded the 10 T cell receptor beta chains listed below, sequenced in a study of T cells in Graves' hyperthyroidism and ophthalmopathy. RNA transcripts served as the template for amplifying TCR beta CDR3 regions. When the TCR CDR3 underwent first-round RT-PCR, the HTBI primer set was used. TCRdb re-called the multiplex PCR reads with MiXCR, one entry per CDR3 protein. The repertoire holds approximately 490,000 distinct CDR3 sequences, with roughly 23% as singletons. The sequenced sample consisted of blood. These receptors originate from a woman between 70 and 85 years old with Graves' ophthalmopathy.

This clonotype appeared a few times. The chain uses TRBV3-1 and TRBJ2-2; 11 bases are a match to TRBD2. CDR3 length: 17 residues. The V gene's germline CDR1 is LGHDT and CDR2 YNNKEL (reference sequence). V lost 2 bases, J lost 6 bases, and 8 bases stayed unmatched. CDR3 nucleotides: TGTGCCAGCAGCCAACTTAGCGGGAGGGCCTGGGCCGGGGAGCTGTTTTTT. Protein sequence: CASSQLSGRAWAGELFF.

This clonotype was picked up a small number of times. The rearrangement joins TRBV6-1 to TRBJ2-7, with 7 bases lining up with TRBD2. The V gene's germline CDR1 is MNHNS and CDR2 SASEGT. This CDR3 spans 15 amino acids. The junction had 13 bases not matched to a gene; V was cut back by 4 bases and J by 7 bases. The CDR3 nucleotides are TGTGCCAGCAGTGCGCTAGTGCGGGAGTCGGAGGAGCAGTACTTC. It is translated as CASSALVRESEEQYF.

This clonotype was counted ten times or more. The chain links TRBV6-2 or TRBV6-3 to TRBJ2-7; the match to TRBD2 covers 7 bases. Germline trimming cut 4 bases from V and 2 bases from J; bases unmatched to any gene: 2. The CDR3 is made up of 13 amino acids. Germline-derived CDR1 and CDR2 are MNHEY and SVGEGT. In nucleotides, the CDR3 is TGTGCCAGCAGTTTAGGACTAGCCTACGAGCAGTACTTC. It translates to CASSLGLAYEQYF.

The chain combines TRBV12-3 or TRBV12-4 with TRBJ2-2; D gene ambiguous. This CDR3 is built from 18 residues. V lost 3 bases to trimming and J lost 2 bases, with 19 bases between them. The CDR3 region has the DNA TGTGCCAGCAGTTTTAAGCTACCTTTTACTATTAACACCGGGGAGCTGTTTTTT. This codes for CASSFKLPFTINTGELFF.

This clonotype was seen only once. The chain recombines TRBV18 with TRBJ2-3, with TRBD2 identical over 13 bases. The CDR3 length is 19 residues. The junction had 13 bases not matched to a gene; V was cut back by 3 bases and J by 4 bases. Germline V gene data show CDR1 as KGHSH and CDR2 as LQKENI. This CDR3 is CASSPIGTSGTRTSDTQYF. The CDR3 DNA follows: TGTGCCAGCTCACCGATAGGGACTAGCGGGACCCGGACCTCAGATACGCAGTATTTT.

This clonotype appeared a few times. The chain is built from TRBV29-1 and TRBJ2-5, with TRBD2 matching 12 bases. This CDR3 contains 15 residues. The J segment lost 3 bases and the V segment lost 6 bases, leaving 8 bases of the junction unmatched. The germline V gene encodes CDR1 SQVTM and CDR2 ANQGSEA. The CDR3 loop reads CSVRQSSGREETQYF. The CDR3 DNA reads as TGCAGCGTCCGCCAGTCTAGCGGGAGGGAAGAGACCCAGTACTTC.

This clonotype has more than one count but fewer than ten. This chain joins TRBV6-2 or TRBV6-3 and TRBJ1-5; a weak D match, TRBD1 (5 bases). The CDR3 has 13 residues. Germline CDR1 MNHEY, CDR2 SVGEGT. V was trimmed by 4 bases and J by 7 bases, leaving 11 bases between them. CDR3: CASSSPGNQPQHF. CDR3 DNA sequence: TGTGCCAGCAGTTCCCCAGGGAACCAGCCCCAGCATTTT.

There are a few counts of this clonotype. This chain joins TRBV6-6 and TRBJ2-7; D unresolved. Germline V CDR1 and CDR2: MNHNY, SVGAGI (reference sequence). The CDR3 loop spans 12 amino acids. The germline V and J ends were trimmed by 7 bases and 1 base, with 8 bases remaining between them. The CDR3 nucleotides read TGTGCCAGCAACGACTGGTCCTACGAGCAGTACTTC. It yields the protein CASNDWSYEQYF.

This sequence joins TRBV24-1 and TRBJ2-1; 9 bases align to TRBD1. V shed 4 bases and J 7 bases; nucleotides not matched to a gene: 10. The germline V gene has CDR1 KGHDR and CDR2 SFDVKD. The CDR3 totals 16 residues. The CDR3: CATSDPTGGRINEQFF. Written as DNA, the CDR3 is TGTGCCACCAGTGACCCTACAGGGGGCAGAATAAATGAGCAGTTCTTC.

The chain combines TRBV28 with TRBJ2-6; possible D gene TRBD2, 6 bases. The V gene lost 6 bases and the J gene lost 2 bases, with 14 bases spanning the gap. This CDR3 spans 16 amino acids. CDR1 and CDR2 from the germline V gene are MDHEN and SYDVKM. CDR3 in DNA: TGTGCCAGCAGCCACCGGTGGGGGGCTGGGGCCAACGTCCTGACTTTC. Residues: CASSHRWGAGANVLTF.